This T cell receptor beta chain is drawn from a study of cytomegalovirus exposure and HLA in healthy donors. Notes on the study in general: CMV serostatus stood as the only immune exposure information on hand.

The PCR had 60 Vbeta and 13 Jbeta primers. TCRdb keeps only in-frame clones here, not all; method: immunoSEQ multiplex PCR. The data show 200,000 to 250,000 clones, with 77% seen just once and around 2.9% held by the top ten. For this clone: Its antigen remains unknown.

J gave up 2 bases and V 8 bases, and 4 bases lay outside the gene matches. CDR3 length equals 13 residues. CDR1 is MNHEY, CDR2 SMNVEV, per germline (reference sequence). This sequence originates from a woman aged 60 to 75 in good health and CMV-seropositive. V usage is TRBV27 and J usage is TRBJ2-7; 9 nucleotides agree with TRBD2. The sample consisted of PBMCs. The CDR3 DNA sequence: TGTGCCAGCCGAGGGACTAGCACCTACGAGCAGTACTTC. Translating it yields CASRGTSTYEQYF.